This T cell receptor beta chain was documented in a study of blood T cell repertoires in COVID-19. There are 14 residues in the CDR3. V lost 6 bases, J lost 1 base, and 4 bases stayed unmatched. Germline V gene lookup returns CDR1 MNHEY and CDR2 SVGAGI. The repertoire was sequenced with immunoSEQ multiplex PCR; TCRdb's copy has only in-frame clones and lacks some. The sample lists about 240,000 clones; approximately 85% were seen once. The rearrangement joins TRBV6-5 to TRBJ2-3, with 7 bases aligning to TRBD2. The sample consisted of peripheral blood. The receptor was isolated from a man at least 80 years old with acute or convalescent COVID-19. CDR3 region: CASRSSGGTDTQYF. DNA of the CDR3: TGTGCCAGCAGATCTAGCGGTGGCACAGATACGCAGTATTTT.